This note documents a single TCR beta chain sequence. Germline values: CDR1 LNHDA, CDR2 SQIVND (reference sequence). J gave up 6 bases and V 5 bases, and 16 bases lay outside the gene matches. The CDR3 runs 17 residues. The data are from a study of blood T cell repertoires in COVID-19. In the study overall: Material from acute and convalescent COVID-19 was sourced from the United States, Italy and Spain. Sources were T cells, B-cell-depleted T cells, or PBMCs; the material itself was cDNA or gDNA.

Source study methods: Estimated nucleated cell counts came from reference gene primer amplification. Sequencing was performed with immunoSEQ multiplex PCR; in TCRdb, only in-frame clones are kept and a portion is missing. The V and J calls and clone size were taken over from that table, and D and trimming were inferred from the DNA. The repertoire holds about 140,000 clones, 82% seen once, with roughly 4% in the top ten. The sequenced sample consisted of peripheral blood. This sequence was found in a woman of 80 years or more with acute or convalescent COVID-19. V is TRBV19 and J is TRBJ1-5; the match to TRBD1 covers 7 bases. DNA of the CDR3: TGTGCCAGTAGTTCTCGTCCAGGGGGAAGCCCATTTCAGCCCCAGCATTTT. Translation gives CASSSRPGGSPFQPQHF.